This entry is about one T cell receptor beta chain. The sample belongs to a study of blood T cell repertoires in COVID-19. Method: immunoSEQ multiplex PCR; TCRdb's copy keeps in-frame clones and lacks some. The table has about 400,000 clones, more than 70% seen once; the top ten hold around 1.3%. With 5 bases clipped from V and 9 bases from J, the junction kept 7 bases outside the gene matches. CDR1 is SEHNR, CDR2 FQNEAQ, per germline (reference sequence). CDR3 length: 15 residues. This chain connects TRBV7-9 to TRBJ1-6; TRBD1 aligns across 10 bases. This clonotype was obtained from a man aged 35 to 55 with acute or convalescent COVID-19. Sequenced input: peripheral blood. CDR3 sequence: CASSLGTGVGSPLHF. As DNA, the CDR3 is TGTGCCAGCAGCCTAGGGACAGGGGTGGGTTCACCCCTCCACTTT.